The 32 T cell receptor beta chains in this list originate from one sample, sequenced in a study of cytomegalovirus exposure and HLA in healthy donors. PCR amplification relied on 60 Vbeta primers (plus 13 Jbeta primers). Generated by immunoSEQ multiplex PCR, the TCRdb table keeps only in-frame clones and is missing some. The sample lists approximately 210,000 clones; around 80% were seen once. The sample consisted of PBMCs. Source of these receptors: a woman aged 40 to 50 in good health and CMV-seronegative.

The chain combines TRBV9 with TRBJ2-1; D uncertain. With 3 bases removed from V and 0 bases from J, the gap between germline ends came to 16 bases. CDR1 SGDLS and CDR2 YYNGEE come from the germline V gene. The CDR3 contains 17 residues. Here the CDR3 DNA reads TGTGCCAGCAGCGGTCAGAGAGGCCAAAGCTCCTACAATGAGCAGTTCTTC. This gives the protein CASSGQRGQSSYNEQFF. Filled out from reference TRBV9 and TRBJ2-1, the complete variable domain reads DSGVTQTPKHLITATGQRVTLRCSPRSGDLSVYWYQQSLDQGLQFLIQYYNGEERAKGNILERFSAQQFPDLHSELNLSSLELGDSALYFCASSGQRGQSSYNEQFFGPGTRLTVL.

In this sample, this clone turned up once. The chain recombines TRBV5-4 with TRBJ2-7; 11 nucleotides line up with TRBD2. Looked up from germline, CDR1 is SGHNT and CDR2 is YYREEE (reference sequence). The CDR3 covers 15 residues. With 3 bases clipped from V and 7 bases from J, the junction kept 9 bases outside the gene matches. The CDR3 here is CASSSGLAGGLEQYF. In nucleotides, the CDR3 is TGTGCCAGCAGCTCCGGGCTAGCGGGAGGACTGGAGCAGTACTTC.

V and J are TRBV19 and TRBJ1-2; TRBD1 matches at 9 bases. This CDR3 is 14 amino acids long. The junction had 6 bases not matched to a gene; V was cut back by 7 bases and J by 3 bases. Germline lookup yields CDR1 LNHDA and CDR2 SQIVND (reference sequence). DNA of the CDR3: TGTGCCAGTACCCGGACAGGGGCCGACTATGGCTACACCTTC. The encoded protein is CASTRTGADYGYTF.

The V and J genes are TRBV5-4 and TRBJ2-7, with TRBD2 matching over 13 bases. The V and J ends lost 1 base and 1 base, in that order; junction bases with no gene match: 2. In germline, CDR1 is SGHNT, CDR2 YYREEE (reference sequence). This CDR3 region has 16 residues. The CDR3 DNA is TGTGCCAGCAGCTTGTGGGGACTAGCGGGGTCCTACGAGCAGTACTTC. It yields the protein CASSLWGLAGSYEQYF.

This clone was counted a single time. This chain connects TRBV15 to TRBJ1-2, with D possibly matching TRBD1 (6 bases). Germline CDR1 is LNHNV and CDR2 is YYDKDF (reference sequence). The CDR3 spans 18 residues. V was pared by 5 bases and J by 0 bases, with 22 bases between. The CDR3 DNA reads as TGTGCCACCAGCCCCCAAGGCGGACAGCTATCATCTAACTATGGCTACACCTTC. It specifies CATSPQGGQLSSNYGYTF.

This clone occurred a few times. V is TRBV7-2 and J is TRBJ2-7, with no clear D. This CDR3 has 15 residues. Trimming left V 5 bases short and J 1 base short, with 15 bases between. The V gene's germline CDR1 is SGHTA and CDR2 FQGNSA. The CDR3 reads CASSPVAAGSYEQYF. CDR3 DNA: TGTGCCAGCAGCCCCGTCGCAGCCGGGTCCTACGAGCAGTACTTC.

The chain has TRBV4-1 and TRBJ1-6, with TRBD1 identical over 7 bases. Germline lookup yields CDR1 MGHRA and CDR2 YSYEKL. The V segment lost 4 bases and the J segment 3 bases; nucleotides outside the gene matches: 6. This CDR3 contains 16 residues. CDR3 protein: CASSLNRGFYNSPLHF. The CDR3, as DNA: TGCGCCAGCAGCCTGAACAGGGGATTCTATAATTCACCCCTCCACTTT.

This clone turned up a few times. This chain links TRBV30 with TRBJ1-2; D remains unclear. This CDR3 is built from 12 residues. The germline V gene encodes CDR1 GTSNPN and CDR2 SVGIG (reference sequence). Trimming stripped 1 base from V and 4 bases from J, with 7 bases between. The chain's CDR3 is CAWSGGLYGYTF. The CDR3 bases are TGTGCCTGGAGTGGAGGTCTCTATGGCTACACCTTC.

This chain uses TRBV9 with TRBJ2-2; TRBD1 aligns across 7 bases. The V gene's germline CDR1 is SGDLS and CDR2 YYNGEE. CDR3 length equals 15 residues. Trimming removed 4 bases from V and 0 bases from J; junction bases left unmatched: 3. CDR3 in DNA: TGTGCCAGCAGCATAACAGGGGCGAACACCGGGGAGCTGTTTTTT. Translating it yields CASSITGANTGELFF.

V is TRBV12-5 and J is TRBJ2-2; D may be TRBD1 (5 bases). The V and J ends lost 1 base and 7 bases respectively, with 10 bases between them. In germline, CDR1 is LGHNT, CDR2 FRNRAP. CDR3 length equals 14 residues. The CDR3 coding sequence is TGTGCTAGTGGTTTGGGCCTGACAGACGGGGAGCTGTTTTTT. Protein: CASGLGLTDGELFF.

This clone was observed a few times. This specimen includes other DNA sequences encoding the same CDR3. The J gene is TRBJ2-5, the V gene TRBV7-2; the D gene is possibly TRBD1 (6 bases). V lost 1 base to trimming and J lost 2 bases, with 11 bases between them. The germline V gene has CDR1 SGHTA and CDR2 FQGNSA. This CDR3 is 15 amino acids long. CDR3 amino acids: CASSLGRGGQETQYF. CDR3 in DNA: TGTGCCAGCAGCTTAGGGAGAGGGGGACAAGAGACCCAGTACTTC.

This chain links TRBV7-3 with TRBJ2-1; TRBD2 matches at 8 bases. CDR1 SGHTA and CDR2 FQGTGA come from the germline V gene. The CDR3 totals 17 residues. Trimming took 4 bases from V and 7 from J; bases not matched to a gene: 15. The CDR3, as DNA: TGTGCCAGCAGCTCAACCATCGGGGGGGAGGGCCTGAATGAGCAGTTCTTC. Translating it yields CASSSTIGGEGLNEQFF.

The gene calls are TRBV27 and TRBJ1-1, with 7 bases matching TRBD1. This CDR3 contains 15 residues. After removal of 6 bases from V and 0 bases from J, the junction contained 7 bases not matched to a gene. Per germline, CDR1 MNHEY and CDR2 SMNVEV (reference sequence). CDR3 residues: CASSRTGSMNTEAFF. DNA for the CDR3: TGTGCCAGCAGCCGGACAGGTTCGATGAACACTGAAGCTTTCTTT.

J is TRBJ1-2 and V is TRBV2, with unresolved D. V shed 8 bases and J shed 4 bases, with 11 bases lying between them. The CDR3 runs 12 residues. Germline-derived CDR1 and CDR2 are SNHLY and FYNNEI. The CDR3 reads CASDDTSYGYTF. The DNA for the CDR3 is TGTGCCAGCGATGACACGTCCTATGGCTACACCTTC. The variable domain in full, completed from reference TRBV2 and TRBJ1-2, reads EPEVTQTPSHQVTQMGQEVILRCVPISNHLYFYWYRQILGQKVEFLVSFYNNEISEKSEIFDDQFSVERPDGSNFTLKIRSTKLEDSAMYFCASDDTSYGYTFGSGTRLTVV.

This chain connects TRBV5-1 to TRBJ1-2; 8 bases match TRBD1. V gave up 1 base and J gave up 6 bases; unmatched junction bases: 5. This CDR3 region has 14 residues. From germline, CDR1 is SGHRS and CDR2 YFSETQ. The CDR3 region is CASSLRPGGNGYTF. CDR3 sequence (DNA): TGCGCCAGCAGCTTGAGGCCAGGGGGCAATGGCTACACCTTC.

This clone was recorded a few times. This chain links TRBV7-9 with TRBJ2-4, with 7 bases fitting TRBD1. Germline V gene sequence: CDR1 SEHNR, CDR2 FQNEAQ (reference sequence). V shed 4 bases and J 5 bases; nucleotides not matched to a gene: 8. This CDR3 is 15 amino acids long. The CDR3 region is CASSSHQGQQNIQYF. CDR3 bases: TGTGCCAGCAGCTCGCACCAGGGACAGCAAAACATTCAGTACTTC.

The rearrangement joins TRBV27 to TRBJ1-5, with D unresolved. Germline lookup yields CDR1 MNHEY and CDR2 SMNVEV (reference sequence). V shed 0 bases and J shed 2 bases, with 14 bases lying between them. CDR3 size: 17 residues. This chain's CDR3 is CASSLSALVGGNQPQHF. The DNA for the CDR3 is TGTGCCAGCAGTTTATCGGCGCTGGTGGGAGGCAATCAGCCCCAGCATTTT.

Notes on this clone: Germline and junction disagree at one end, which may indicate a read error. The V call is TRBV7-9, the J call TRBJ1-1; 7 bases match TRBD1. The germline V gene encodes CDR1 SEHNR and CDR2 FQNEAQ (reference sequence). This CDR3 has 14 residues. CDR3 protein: CSSSRQGGRTEAFF. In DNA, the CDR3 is TGTTCCAGCAGCCGACAGGGAGGACGCACTGAAGCTTTCTTT.

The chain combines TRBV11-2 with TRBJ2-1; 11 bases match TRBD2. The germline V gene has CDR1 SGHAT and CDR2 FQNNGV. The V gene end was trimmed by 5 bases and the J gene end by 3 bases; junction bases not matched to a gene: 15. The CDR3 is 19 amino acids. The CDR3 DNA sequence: TGTGCCAGCAGCCCCCCCCCTGGGAGAGGACTAGCGGGCTACAATGAGCAGTTCTTC. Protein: CASSPPPGRGLAGYNEQFF.

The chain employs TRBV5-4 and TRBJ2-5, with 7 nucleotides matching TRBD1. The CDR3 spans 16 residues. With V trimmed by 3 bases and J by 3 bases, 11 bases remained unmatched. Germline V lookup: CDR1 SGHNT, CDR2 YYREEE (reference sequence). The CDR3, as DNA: TGTGCCAGCAGCTCTAAGCCGGGACAGCTAAAAGAGACCCAGTACTTC. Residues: CASSSKPGQLKETQYF.

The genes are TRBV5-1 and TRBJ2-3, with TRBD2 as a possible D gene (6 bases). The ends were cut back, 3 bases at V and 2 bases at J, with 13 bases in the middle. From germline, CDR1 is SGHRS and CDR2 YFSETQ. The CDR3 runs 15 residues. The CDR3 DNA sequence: TGCGCCAGCAGCTCCATGGGACTCTCCACAGATACGCAGTATTTT. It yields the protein CASSSMGLSTDTQYF.

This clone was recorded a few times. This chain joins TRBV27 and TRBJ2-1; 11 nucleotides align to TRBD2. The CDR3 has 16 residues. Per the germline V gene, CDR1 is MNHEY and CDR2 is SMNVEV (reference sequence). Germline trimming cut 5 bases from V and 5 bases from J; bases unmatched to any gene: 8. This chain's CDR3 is CASSEPGLAVNNEQFF. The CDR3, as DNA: TGTGCCAGCAGTGAACCGGGACTAGCGGTTAACAATGAGCAGTTCTTC.

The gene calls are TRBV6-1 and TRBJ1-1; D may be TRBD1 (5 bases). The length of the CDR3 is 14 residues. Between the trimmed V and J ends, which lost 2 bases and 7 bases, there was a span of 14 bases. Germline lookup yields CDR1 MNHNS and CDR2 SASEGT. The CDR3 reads CASSEKNRRGEAFF. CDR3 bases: TGTGCCAGCAGTGAAAAAAATCGGAGGGGTGAAGCTTTCTTT.

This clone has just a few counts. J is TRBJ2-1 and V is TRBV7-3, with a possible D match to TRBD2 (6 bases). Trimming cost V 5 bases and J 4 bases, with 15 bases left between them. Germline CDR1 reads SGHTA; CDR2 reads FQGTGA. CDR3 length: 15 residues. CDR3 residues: CASSPRTSSYNEQFF. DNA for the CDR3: TGTGCCAGCAGCCCGCGCACTAGCAGTTACAATGAGCAGTTCTTC.

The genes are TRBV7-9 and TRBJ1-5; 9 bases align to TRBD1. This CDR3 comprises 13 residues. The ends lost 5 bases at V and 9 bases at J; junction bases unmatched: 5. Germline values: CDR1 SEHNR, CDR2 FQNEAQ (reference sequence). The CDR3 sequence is CASSGQGMGPQHF. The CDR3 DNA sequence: TGTGCCAGCAGCGGACAGGGGATGGGGCCCCAGCATTTT.

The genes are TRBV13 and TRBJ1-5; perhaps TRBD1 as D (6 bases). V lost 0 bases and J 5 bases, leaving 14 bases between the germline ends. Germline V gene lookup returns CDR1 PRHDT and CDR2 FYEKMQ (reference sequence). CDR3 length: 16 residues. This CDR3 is CASSLGQGQGYQPQHF. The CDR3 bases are TGTGCCAGCAGCTTAGGCCAGGGGCAGGGTTATCAGCCCCAGCATTTT. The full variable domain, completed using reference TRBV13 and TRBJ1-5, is AAGVIQSPRHLIKEKRETATLKCYPIPRHDTVYWYQQGPGQDPQFLISFYEKMQSDKGSIPDRFSAQQFSDYHSELNMSSLELGDSALYFCASSLGQGQGYQPQHFGDGTRLSIL.

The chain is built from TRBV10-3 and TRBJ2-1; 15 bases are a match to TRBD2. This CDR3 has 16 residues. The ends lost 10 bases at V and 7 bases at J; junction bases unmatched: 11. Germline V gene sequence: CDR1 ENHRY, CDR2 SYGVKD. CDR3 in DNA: TGTGCCACGGGACTAGCGGGAGGTACCGATCGTAATGAGCAGTTCTTC. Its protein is CATGLAGGTDRNEQFF.

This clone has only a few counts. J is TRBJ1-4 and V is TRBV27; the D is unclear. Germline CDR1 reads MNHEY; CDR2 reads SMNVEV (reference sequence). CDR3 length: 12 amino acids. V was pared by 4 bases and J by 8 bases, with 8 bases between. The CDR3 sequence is CASSSPGEKLFF. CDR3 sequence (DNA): TGTGCCAGCAGTTCTCCGGGGGAAAAACTGTTTTTT.

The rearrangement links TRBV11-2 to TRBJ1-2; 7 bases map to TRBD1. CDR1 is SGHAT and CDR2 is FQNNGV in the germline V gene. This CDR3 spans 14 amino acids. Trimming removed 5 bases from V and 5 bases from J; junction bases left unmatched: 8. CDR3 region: CASSDGTVPYGYTF. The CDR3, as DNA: TGTGCCAGCAGCGATGGGACAGTACCGTATGGCTACACCTTC.

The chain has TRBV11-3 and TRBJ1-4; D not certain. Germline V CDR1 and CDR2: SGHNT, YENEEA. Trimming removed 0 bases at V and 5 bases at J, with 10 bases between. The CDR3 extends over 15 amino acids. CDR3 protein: CASSLEGSRNEKLFF. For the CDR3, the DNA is TGTGCCAGCAGCTTAGAGGGTAGCAGAAATGAAAAACTGTTTTTT.

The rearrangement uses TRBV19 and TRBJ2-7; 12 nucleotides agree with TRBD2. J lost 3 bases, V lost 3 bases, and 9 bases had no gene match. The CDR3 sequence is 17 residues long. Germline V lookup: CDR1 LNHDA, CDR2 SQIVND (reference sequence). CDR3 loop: CASSILASGRAVYEQYF. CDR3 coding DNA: TGTGCCAGTAGTATTTTGGCTAGCGGGAGGGCCGTCTACGAGCAGTACTTC.

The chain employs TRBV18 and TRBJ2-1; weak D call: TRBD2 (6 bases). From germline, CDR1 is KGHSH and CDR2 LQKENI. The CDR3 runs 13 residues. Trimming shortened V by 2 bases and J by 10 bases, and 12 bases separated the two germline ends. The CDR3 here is CASSPELAGEQFF. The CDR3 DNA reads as TGTGCCAGCTCACCAGAGTTGGCGGGGGAGCAGTTCTTC.